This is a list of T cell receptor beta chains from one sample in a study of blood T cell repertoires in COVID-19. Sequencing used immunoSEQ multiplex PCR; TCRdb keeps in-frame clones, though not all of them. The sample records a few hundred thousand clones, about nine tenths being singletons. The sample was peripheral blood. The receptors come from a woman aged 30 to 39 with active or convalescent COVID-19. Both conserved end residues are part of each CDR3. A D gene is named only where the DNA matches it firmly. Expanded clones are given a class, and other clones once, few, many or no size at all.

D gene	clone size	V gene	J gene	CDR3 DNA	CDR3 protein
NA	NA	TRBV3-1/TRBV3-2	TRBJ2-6	TGTGCCAGCAGCCAGGGGGCCGGGGCCAACGTCCTGACTTTC	CASSQGAGANVLTF
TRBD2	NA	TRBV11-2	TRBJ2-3	TGTGCCAGCAGCTTAGAGGGCGGGGGGTTAGATACGCAGTATTTT	CASSLEGGGLDTQYF
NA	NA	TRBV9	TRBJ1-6	TGTGCCAGCAGCGTGAACAGGGCCCAGGGATATAATTCACCCCTCCACTTT	CASSVNRAQGYNSPLHF
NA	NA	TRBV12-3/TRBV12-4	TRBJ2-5	TGTGCCAGCACCCGGCGGGGTGAAGAGACCCAGTACTTC	CASTRRGEETQYF
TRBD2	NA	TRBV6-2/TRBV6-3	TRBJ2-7	TGTGCCAGCAGTCACGGGGGGGAGCAGTACTTC	CASSHGGEQYF
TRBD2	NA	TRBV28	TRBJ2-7	TGTGCCAGCAGTTTCCCCGGGACTAGCGGGGGGGTGAGCTCCTACGAGCAGTACTTC	CASSFPGTSGGVSSYEQYF
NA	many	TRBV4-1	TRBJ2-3	TGCGCCAGCACCCCGAGCGGCGCTAGCACAGATACGCAGTATTTT	CASTPSGASTDTQYF
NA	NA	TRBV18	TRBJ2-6	TGTGCCAGCTCAACTAAACCGCAAGGGGGTTCTGGGGCCAACGTCCTGACTTTC	CASSTKPQGGSGANVLTF
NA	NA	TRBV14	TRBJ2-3	TGTGCCAGCAGCCAACGGACTATCTCGGAGGGTACAGATACGCAGTATTTT	CASSQRTISEGTDTQYF
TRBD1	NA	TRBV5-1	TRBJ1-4	TGCGCCAGCAGCCCAGGGACAGGGGAAGAAAAACTGTTTTTT	CASSPGTGEEKLFF
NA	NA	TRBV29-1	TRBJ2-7	TGCAGCGTGGAGGGTTACTCCTACGAGCAGTACTTC	CSVEGYSYEQYF
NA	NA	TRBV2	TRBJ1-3	TGTGCCAGCAGTGAAGGGTTTCAAGGGGACACCATATATTTT	CASSEGFQGDTIYF
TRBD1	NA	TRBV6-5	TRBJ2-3	TGTGCCAGCAGTTACGGGGGGACAGGGACAGATACGCAGTATTTT	CASSYGGTGTDTQYF
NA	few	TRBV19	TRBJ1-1	TGTGCCAGTAGTATATCGGGGGGCGCAGCTTTCTTT	CASSISGGAAFF
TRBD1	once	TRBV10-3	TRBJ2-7	TGTGCCATCAGTGGTAGACCCGGGACAGGGGGCGACTACGAGCAGTACTTC	CAISGRPGTGGDYEQYF
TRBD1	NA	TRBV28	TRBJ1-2	TGTGCCAGCAGTTCCACCCGACAGGGCCCTAACTATGGCTACACCTTC	CASSSTRQGPNYGYTF
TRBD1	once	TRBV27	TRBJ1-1	TGTGCCAGCAGTGGGACAGCGTCTCTCACTGAAGCTTTCTTT	CASSGTASLTEAFF
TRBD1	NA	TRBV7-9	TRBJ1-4	TGTGCCAGCAGCCTCGGACAGGGAACTAATGAAAAACTGTTTTTT	CASSLGQGTNEKLFF
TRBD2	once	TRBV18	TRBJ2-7	TGTGCCAGCTCACCTCTAGCGGGGGGGCCCCAGGGCTACGAGCAGTACTTC	CASSPLAGGPQGYEQYF
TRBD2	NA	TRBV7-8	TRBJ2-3	TGTGCCAGCAGCTCCCTAGCGGGGGGCGGGGATACGCAGTATTTT	CASSSLAGGGDTQYF
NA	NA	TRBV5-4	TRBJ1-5	TGTGCCAGCAGCTATGACAGAGATCAGCCCCAGCATTTT	CASSYDRDQPQHF
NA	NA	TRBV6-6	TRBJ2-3	TGTGCCAGCTGGGACAAGGGCCTCACAGATACGCAGTATTTT	CASWDKGLTDTQYF
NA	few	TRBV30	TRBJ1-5	TGTGCCTGGAGTAGACCGGGGTACAATCAGCCCCAGCATTTT	CAWSRPGYNQPQHF
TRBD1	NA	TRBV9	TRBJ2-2	TGTGCCAGCAGCCGGACAGGGGCCGTCGGGGAGCTGTTTTTT	CASSRTGAVGELFF
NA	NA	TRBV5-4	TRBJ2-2	TGTGCCAGCAGCTTGGGGGACTGGGCCGGGGAGCTGTTTTTT	CASSLGDWAGELFF
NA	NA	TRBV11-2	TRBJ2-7	TGTGCCAGCAGCTTAGGATCACTGGGCGTATACGAGCAGTACTTC	CASSLGSLGVYEQYF
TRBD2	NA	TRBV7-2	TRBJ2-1	TGTGCCAGCAGCTTAGTGGGGGGGGGTTACAATGAGCAGTTCTTC	CASSLVGGGYNEQFF
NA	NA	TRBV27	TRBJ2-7	TGTGCCAGCAGTTTTGGCAGACAAGAGACAACCTACGAGCAGTACTTC	CASSFGRQETTYEQYF
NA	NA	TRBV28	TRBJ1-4	TGTGCCAGCACCTCCAACAGGGTACTAGGGGAAAAACTGTTTTTT	CASTSNRVLGEKLFF
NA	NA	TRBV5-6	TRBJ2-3	TGTGCCAGCAGCTTCTTCCAGGGTAACGCAGATACGCAGTATTTT	CASSFFQGNADTQYF
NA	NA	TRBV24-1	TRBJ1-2	TGTGCCACCAGTAGTACACAGGGCGAAAGTAGGAAAAACTATGGCTACACCTTC	CATSSTQGESRKNYGYTF
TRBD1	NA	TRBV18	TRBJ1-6	TGTGCCAGCTCACCCGGGACAGAGTATAATTCACCCCTCCACTTT	CASSPGTEYNSPLHF
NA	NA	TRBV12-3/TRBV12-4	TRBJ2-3	TGTGCCAGCAGTCCCCCCGGGTTGGATACGCAGTATTTT	CASSPPGLDTQYF
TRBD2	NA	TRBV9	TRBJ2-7	TGTGCCAGCAGCGTTAGCGGGGGTGCCTTACCTAGGAACGAGCAGTACTTC	CASSVSGGALPRNEQYF
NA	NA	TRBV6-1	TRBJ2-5	TGTGCCAGCAGTGAGCAGGGGTGGCAAGAGACCCAGTACTTC	CASSEQGWQETQYF
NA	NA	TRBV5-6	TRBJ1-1	TGTGCCAGCAGCTCCAGGGTTGACACTGAAGCTTTCTTT	CASSSRVDTEAFF
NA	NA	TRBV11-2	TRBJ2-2	TGTGCCAGCAGCGTAGGGGACATCGCTTACACCGGGGAGCTGTTTTTT	CASSVGDIAYTGELFF
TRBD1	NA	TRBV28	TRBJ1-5	TGTGCCAGCAGTTTGGACAGGGATCAGCCCCAGCATTTT	CASSLDRDQPQHF
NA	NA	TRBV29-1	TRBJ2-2	TGCAGCGTTCGGTTCGCGAACACCGGGGAGCTGTTTTTT	CSVRFANTGELFF
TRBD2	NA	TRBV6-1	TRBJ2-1	TGTGCCAGCAGTGAAGCGTTCGGGGGGAATGAGCAGTTCTTC	CASSEAFGGNEQFF
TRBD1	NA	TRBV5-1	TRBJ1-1	TGCGCCAGCAGCTACAGGGGCGGCACTGAAGCTTTCTTT	CASSYRGGTEAFF
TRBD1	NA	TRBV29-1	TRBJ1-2	TGCAGCGGTGGACAGGGGAACTATGGCTACACCTTC	CSGGQGNYGYTF
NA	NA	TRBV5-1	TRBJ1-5	TGCGCCAGCAGCTTGGCCAGTGGGCCTGATCAGCCCCAGCATTTT	CASSLASGPDQPQHF
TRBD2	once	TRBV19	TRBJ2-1	TGTGCCAGTAGACTACTAGCGGGGGGCAACTACAATGAGCAGTTCTTC	CASRLLAGGNYNEQFF
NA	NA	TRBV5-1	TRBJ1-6	TGCGCCAGCAGCTCGGGACACGTTAATTCACCCCTCCACTTT	CASSSGHVNSPLHF